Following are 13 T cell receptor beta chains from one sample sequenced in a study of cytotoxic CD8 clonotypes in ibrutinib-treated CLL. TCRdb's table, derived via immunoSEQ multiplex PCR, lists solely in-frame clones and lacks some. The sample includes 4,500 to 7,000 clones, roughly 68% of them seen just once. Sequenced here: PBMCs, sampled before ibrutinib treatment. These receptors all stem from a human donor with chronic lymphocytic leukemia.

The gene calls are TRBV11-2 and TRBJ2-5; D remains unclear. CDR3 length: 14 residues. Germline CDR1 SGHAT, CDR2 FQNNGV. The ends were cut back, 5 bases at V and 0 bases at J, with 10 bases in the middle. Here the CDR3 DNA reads TGTGCCAGCAGCCCCCGGTTGTACCAAGAGACCCAGTACTTC. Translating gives CASSPRLYQETQYF.

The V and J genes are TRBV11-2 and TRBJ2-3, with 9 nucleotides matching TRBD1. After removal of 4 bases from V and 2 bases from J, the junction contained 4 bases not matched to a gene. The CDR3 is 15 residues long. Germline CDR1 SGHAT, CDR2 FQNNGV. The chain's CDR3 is CASSSRQGVTDTQYF. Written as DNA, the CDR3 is TGTGCCAGCAGCTCGAGACAGGGGGTCACAGATACGCAGTATTTT. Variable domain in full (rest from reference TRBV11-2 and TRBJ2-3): EAGVAQSPRYKIIEKRQSVAFWCNPISGHATLYWYQQILGQGPKLLIQFQNNGVVDDSQLPKDRFSAERLKGVDSTLKIQPAKLEDSAVYLCASSSRQGVTDTQYFGPGTRLTVL.

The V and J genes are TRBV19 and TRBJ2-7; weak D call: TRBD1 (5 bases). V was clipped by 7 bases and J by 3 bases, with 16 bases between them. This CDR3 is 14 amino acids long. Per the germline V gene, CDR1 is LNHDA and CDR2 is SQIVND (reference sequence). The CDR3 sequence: CASTPGQGYYEQYF. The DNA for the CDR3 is TGTGCCAGTACCCCCGGGCAGGGATACTACGAGCAGTACTTC.

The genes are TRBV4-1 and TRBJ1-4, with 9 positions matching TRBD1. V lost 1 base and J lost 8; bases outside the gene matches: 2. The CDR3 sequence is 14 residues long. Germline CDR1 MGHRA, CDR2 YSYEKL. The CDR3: CASSQGGTGEKLFF. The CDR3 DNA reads TGCGCCAGCAGCCAAGGGGGGACAGGGGAAAAACTGTTTTTT.

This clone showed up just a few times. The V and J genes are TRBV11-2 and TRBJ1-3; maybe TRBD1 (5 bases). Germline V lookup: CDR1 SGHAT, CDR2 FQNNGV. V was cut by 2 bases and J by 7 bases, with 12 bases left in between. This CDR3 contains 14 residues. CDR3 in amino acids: CASSLTAGLNTIYF. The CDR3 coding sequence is TGTGCCAGCAGCTTAACAGCAGGGCTTAACACCATATATTTT.

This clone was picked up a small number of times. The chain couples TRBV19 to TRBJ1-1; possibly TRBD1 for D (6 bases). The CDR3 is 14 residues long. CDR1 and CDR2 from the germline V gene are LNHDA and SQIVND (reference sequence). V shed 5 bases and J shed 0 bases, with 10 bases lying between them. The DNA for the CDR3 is TGTGCCAGTAGTCCCGGGACATTGAACACTGAAGCTTTCTTT. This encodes CASSPGTLNTEAFF.

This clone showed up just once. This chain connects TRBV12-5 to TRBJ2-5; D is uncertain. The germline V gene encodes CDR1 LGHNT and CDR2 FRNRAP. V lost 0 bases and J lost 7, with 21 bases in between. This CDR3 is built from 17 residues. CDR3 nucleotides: TGTGCTAGTGGTTTGGTAATAGCCCCCGGGCCCCCCCGGACCCAGTACTTC. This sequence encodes CASGLVIAPGPPRTQYF.

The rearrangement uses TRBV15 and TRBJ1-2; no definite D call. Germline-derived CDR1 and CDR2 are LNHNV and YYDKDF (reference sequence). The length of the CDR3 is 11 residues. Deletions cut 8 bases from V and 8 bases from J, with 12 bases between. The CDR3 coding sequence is TGTGCCACCCACGGGGATACGGGCTACACCTTC. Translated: CATHGDTGYTF. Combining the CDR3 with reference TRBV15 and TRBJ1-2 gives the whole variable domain DAMVIQNPRYQVTQFGKPVTLSCSQTLNHNVMYWYQQKSSQAPKLLFHYYDKDFNNEADTPDNFQSRRPNTSFCFLDIRSPGLGDTAMYLCATHGDTGYTFGSGTRLTVV.

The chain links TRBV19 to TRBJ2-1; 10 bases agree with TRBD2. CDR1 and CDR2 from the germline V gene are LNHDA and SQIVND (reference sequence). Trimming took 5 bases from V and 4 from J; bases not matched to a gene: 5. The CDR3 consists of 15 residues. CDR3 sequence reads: CASSAVAGGYNEQFF. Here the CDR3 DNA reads TGTGCCAGTAGTGCTGTAGCGGGGGGTTACAATGAGCAGTTCTTC.

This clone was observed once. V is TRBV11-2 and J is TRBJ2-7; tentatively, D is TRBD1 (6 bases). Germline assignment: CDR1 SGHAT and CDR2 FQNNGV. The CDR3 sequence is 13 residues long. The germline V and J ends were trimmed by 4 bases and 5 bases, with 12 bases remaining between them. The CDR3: CASSSTDRHEQYF. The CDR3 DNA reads TGTGCCAGCAGCTCTACGGACAGACACGAGCAGTACTTC.

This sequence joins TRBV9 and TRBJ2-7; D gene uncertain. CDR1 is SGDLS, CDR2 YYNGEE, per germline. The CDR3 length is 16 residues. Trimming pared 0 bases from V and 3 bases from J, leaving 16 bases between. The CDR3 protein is CASSVGPLDLGYEQYF. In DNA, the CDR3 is TGTGCCAGCAGCGTAGGACCCTTAGACTTAGGCTACGAGCAGTACTTC. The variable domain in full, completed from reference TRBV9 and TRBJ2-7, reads DSGVTQTPKHLITATGQRVTLRCSPRSGDLSVYWYQQSLDQGLQFLIQYYNGEERAKGNILERFSAQQFPDLHSELNLSSLELGDSALYFCASSVGPLDLGYEQYFGPGTRLTVT.

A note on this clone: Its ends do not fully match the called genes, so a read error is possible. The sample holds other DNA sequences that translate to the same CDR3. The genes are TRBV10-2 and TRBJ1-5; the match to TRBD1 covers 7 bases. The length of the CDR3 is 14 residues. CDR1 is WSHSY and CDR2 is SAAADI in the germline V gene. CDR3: CASSGAGGGQPQHF. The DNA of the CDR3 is TGCGCTAGCAGTGGGGCAGGGGGGGGACAGCCCCAGCATTTT.

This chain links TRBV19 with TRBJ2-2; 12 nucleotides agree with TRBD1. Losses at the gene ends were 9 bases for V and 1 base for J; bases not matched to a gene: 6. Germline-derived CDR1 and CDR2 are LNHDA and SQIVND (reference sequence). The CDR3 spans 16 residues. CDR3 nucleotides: TGTGCCAGCTCCCGGGACAGGGGGCAGAACACCGGGGAGCTGTTTTTT. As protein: CASSRDRGQNTGELFF.